Below, 16 T cell receptor beta chains from the same sample are listed, as sequenced in a study of Graves' ophthalmopathy and Graves' hyperthyroidism (dated by TCRdb to the late 2010s). Sequenced using an Illumina HiSeq 2000. For repertoire sequencing, the TCR beta CDR3 regions were amplified from RNA transcripts. HTBI primers and the Qiagen OneStep RT-PCR kit were used in a first-round RT-PCR, which was followed by a second-round multiplex PCR, size selection and purification. The public reads were quality trimmed at Q25 with fastp and then assembled into clones with MiXCR by TCRdb, keeping productive beta chains. Each record represents a unique CDR3 protein, reported with the most common genes and DNA among its rows. This sample holds roughly 500,000 distinct CDR3 sequences; around 15% were observed only once. Approximately 9.8% of the sample is held by the ten biggest clonotypes. Sequencing was done on a sample of blood. These receptors came from a woman aged 25 to 45 with Graves' ophthalmopathy. Donor details come from another sample of the same person, matched by shared clones.

The table lists this clonotype with many counts. J is TRBJ2-5 and V is TRBV5-1; 8 nucleotides agree with TRBD1. The junction had 9 bases not matched to a gene; V was cut back by 0 bases and J by 5 bases. The CDR3 runs to 16 residues. The V gene's germline CDR1 is SGHRS and CDR2 YFSETQ. The CDR3 spells CASSLEGQGPRETQYF. As DNA, the CDR3 is TGCGCCAGCAGCTTGGAAGGACAGGGCCCTCGGGAGACCCAGTACTTC.

This chain joins TRBV12-3 or TRBV12-4 and TRBJ1-5; D uncertain. Trimming took 3 bases from V and 0 from J, leaving 12 bases between them. The CDR3 is 16 amino acids. The CDR3, as DNA: TGTGCCAGCAGTTTGGATTCAGATTATAGCAATCAGCCCCAGCATTTT. Its protein product is CASSLDSDYSNQPQHF.

Of note for this clonotype: This may stem from a read error, because a much larger clone lies one nucleotide away. The rearrangement links TRBV24-1 to TRBJ2-2; 12 nucleotides match TRBD2. V dropped 5 bases and J dropped 3; count of bases not matched to a gene: 6. The V gene's germline CDR1 is KGHDR and CDR2 SFDVKD. The CDR3 totals 17 residues. CDR3 DNA sequence: TGTGCCACCAGTGGCCCCCCTAGCGGGGGGGACACCGGGGAGCTGTTTTTT. It specifies CATSGPPSGGDTGELFF.

This clonotype showed up many times. The J gene is TRBJ1-6, the V gene TRBV11-2, with a weak D call TRBD1 (6 bases). V shed 2 bases and J shed 3 bases, with 11 bases lying between them. Germline V gene lookup returns CDR1 SGHAT and CDR2 FQNNGV. The CDR3 is made up of 16 amino acids. The CDR3 protein is CASSLSGQHYNSPLHF. The CDR3 DNA reads TGTGCCAGCAGCTTATCCGGACAGCACTATAATTCACCCCTCCACTTT.

The V and J genes are TRBV12-3 or TRBV12-4 and TRBJ2-7, with TRBD1 matching over 8 bases. The CDR3 consists of 13 residues. The V gene end was trimmed by 4 bases and the J gene end by 6 bases; junction bases not matched to a gene: 5. DNA for the CDR3: TGTGCCAGCAGTTCTTACAGGGGGAGCGAGCAGTACTTC. Encoded protein: CASSSYRGSEQYF.

Comment on this clonotype: A read error may be the cause here, since a much bigger clone is one base away. The CDR3 ends on some other residue instead of the conserved phenylalanine or tryptophan, so this is likely a read error. CDR3 nucleotide sequence: TGCGCCAGCAGAGGGACAGAAAGCTCCTACGAGCAGTACTAC. Amino acids: CASRGTESSYEQYY. The genes are TRBV5-1 and TRBJ2-7, with TRBD1 matching 7 bases. The CDR3 has 14 amino acids. The V and J ends lost 5 bases and 0 bases, in that order; junction bases with no gene match: 5. Germline-derived CDR1 and CDR2 are SGHRS and YFSETQ.

The genes are TRBV7-2 and TRBJ2-6; D uncertain. Germline assignment: CDR1 SGHTA and CDR2 FQGNSA. Trimming took 5 bases from V and 0 from J, leaving 8 bases between them. The CDR3 runs 15 residues. The CDR3 is CASSRSTSGANVLTF. CDR3 bases: TGTGCCAGCAGCAGATCGACCTCTGGGGCCAACGTCCTGACTTTC.

This clonotype was counted many times. The genes are TRBV29-1 and TRBJ2-5; D is unclear. CDR1 SQVTM and CDR2 ANQGSEA come from the germline V gene. This CDR3 region has 13 residues. V dropped 4 bases and J dropped 0 bases, with 9 bases sitting between them. CDR3 residues: CSVVSVYQETQYF. As DNA, the CDR3 is TGCAGCGTTGTTTCGGTGTACCAAGAGACCCAGTACTTC.

This clonotype was found many times. The V and J genes are TRBV20-1 and TRBJ2-7; D possibly corresponds to TRBD1 (6 bases). The CDR3 runs to 13 residues. Germline-derived CDR1 and CDR2 are DFQATT and SNEGSKA (reference sequence). The V end was cut by 5 bases, the J end by 3 bases, with 14 bases between. The CDR3 protein is CSADPGQFYEQYF. The CDR3 coding sequence is TGCAGTGCTGATCCGGGACAATTCTACGAGCAGTACTTC.

This clonotype was seen at least ten times. The chain is built from TRBV28 and TRBJ1-5; the match to TRBD1 covers 7 bases. Germline CDR1 is MDHEN and CDR2 is SYDVKM. Trimming cost V 2 bases and J 5 bases; bases outside gene matches: 9. The CDR3 extends over 16 amino acids. Here the CDR3 DNA reads TGTGCCAGCAGTTTAGGGTTAGGGGACAGACATCAGCCCCAGCATTTT. Its translation: CASSLGLGDRHQPQHF.

In this sample, this clonotype turned up many times. The CDR3 DNA reads TGCGCCAGCAGCTCTTTTAGTCTCGGGGCGCCGAACACTGAAGCTTTCTTT. Translating gives CASSSFSLGAPNTEAFF. The V call is TRBV5-1, the J call TRBJ1-1; possibly TRBD1 for D (5 bases). V dropped 3 bases and J dropped 1 base, with 19 bases sitting between them. CDR3 length: 17 amino acids. The V gene's germline CDR1 is SGHRS and CDR2 YFSETQ. The full variable domain, with the rest looked up from reference TRBV5-1 and TRBJ1-1, is KAGVTQTPRYLIKTRGQQVTLSCSPISGHRSVSWYQQTPGQGLQFLFEYFSETQRNKGNFPGRFSGRQFSNSRSEMNVSTLELGDSALYLCASSSFSLGAPNTEAFFGQGTRLTVV.

This clonotype was seen a few times. This sequence joins TRBV12-3 or TRBV12-4 and TRBJ1-3; 7 bases line up with TRBD1. Germline trimming cut 10 bases from V and 4 bases from J; bases unmatched to any gene: 4. This CDR3 comprises 12 residues. The CDR3 DNA is TGTGCCACACGACAGGGCGGAAACACCATATATTTT. Amino acid sequence: CATRQGGNTIYF.

This clonotype has a handful of counts. This chain joins TRBV11-2 and TRBJ2-7; unclear D gene. The length of the CDR3 is 15 residues. Germline assignment: CDR1 SGHAT and CDR2 FQNNGV. The V end lost 5 bases, the J end lost 3 bases, and 17 bases lay between the germline ends. CDR3 amino acids: CASSPSALLDYEQYF. The CDR3 nucleotides read TGTGCCAGCAGCCCCTCGGCCCTTTTGGACTACGAGCAGTACTTC. The entire variable domain, with the rest obtained from reference TRBV11-2 and TRBJ2-7, is as follows: EAGVAQSPRYKIIEKRQSVAFWCNPISGHATLYWYQQILGQGPKLLIQFQNNGVVDDSQLPKDRFSAERLKGVDSTLKIQPAKLEDSAVYLCASSPSALLDYEQYFGPGTRLTVT.

This clonotype was counted at least ten times. The genes are TRBV6-2 or TRBV6-3 and TRBJ2-6, with TRBD1 matching 7 bases. J gave up 0 bases and V 6 bases, and 14 bases lay outside the gene matches. CDR1 is MNHEY and CDR2 is SVGEGT in the germline V gene. The CDR3 sequence is 19 residues long. This chain's CDR3 is CASRPTPGQRSSGANVLTF. For the CDR3, the DNA is TGTGCCAGCAGGCCAACCCCGGGACAGAGATCCTCTGGGGCCAACGTCCTGACTTTC.

This clonotype was seen a few times. V is TRBV29-1 and J is TRBJ1-2; D remains unclear. CDR3 length: 13 residues. Trimming took off 2 bases at V and 5 bases at J, with 12 bases between the two ends. In germline, CDR1 is SQVTM, CDR2 ANQGSEA. The CDR3 is CSVEQVGLYGYTF. The DNA of the CDR3 is TGCAGCGTTGAACAGGTTGGCCTATATGGCTACACCTTC. Using reference TRBV29-1 and TRBJ1-2 for the parts outside the CDR3, the full variable domain is SAVISQKPSRDICQRGTSLTIQCQVDSQVTMMFWYRQQPGQSLTLIATANQGSEATYESGFVIDKFPISRPNLTFSTLTVSNMSPEDSSIYLCSVEQVGLYGYTFGSGTRLTVV.

This clonotype was seen many times. The chain is built from TRBV18 and TRBJ2-5; D possibly matches TRBD1 or TRBD2 (6 bases each). Germline V lookup: CDR1 KGHSH, CDR2 LQKENI. The CDR3 is 15 amino acids. Trimming cost V 3 bases and J 5 bases, with 16 bases left between them. CDR3 sequence reads: CASSPRDGGQETQYF. As DNA, the CDR3 is TGTGCCAGCTCACCCCGCGATGGGGGGCAGGAGACCCAGTACTTC.